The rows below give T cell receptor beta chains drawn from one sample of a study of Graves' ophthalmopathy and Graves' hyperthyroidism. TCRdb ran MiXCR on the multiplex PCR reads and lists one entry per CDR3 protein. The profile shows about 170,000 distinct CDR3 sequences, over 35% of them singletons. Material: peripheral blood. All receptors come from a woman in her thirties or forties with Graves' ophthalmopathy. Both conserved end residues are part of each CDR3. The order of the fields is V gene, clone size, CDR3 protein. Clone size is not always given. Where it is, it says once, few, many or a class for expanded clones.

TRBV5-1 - CASSSRGTRNTEAFF
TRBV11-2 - CASSSALGTGDSTGELFF
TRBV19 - CASREGQTYTF
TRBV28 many CASNTDQPQHF
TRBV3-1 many CASSQDSGQATGYGYTF
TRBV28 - CASRRNDKGYGYTF
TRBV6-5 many CASSIETVANYGYTF
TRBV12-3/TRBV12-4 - CASTHRRGGQGYYEQYF
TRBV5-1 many CASSFGRTQEEAFF
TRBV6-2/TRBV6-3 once CASSYSLAGGSGANVLTF
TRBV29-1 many CSVALGTGGTYEQYF
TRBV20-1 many CSARKRQDEAFF
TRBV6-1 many CASKGAGGSYEQYF
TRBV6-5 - CASSYGLGNTMNTEAFF
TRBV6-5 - CASSYGAGRQETQYF
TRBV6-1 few CASSERRRAEAFF
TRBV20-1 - CSAQDRGKEPQHF
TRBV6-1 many CASSEGTAYEQYF
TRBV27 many CASMNPGTGGSGYTF
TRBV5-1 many CASSLAGGNTEAFF
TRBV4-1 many CASSQETLGRTNTEAFF
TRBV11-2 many CASSPRLANQETQYF
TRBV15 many CATSRAESNQPQHF
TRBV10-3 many CAISERHTGTHGNQPQHF
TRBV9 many CASSVALLTSAPHNEETQYF
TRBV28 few CASREGAGQPQHF